This T cell receptor (beta chain) was identified during a study of tissue T cells after allogeneic stem cell transplantation. Study conclusions and caveats: Alloreactivity or antigen specificity of tissue TCRs was not determined; some clones might be host cells. In patients and mice, blood and spleen missed much of tissue repertoire.

Using immunoSEQ multiplex PCR, the repertoire was profiled, and TCRdb retains in-frame clones only, with some absent. The profile shows about 3,000 clones, around 50% of them singletons. Sample time point: mouse harvest day 7 after allogeneic transplant. Mouse grafts combined 10^7 T-cell-depleted bone marrow cells with 10^6 splenic CD5+ T cells. Tissues came from B6→BALB/c major-mismatch GVHD mice at day 7 or 14. The V and J ends lost 9 bases and 1 base respectively, with 9 bases between them. This CDR3 has 12 amino acids. Germline V gene lookup returns CDR1 NSHNY and CDR2 SYGAGN. In the case of this clone: Its cognate antigen is unknown. Mouse names are used for the genes. Coverage ceases 1 residue before the CDR3 finishes, and the germline J gene fills in the end.

This clonotype was sampled from a female BALB/c mouse given C57BL/6 T cells with graft-versus-host disease after an allogeneic hematopoietic cell transplant. Sequenced material: gut tissue. This chain uses TRBV13-1 with TRBJ2-5; possible D gene TRBD2, 5 bases. The CDR3 is CAIHWYQDTQYF. CDR3 DNA, as far as it was read: TGTGCCATCCACTGGTACCAAGACACCCAGTAC.